Listed here are 2 T cell receptor beta chains from one sample, sequenced in a study of blood T cell repertoires in COVID-19. TCRdb's table, derived via immunoSEQ multiplex PCR, lists solely in-frame clones and lacks some. The data hold 350,000 to 400,000 clones, with just over 90% observed a single time. Sequences were obtained from PBMCs or T cells enriched from blood (not recorded which). The receptors derive from a woman between 40 and 55 years old who had been exposed to COVID-19.

The genes are TRBV15 and TRBJ1-2, with D possibly matching TRBD1 (5 bases). Trimming left V 4 bases short and J 10 bases short, with 16 bases between. Per the germline V gene, CDR1 is LNHNV and CDR2 is YYDKDF (reference sequence). The CDR3 runs to 13 residues. The CDR3 spells CATSKKSGAPYTF. The CDR3 DNA is TGTGCCACCAGCAAGAAAAGTGGGGCCCCCTACACCTTC.

This rearrangement joins TRBV2 to TRBJ2-5, with D perhaps matching TRBD2 (7 bases). CDR1 is SNHLY, CDR2 FYNNEI, per germline. Trimming shortened V by 1 base and J by 5 bases, and 11 bases separated the two germline ends. CDR3 length equals 14 residues. CDR3 residues: CASSEGGGRETQYF. As DNA, the CDR3 is TGTGCCAGCAGTGAAGGCGGGGGCCGGGAGACCCAGTACTTC.